The present T cell receptor beta chain was sequenced within a study of prognosis after radiotherapy for stage I lung cancer (dated by TCRdb to the early 2020s). In terms of the full investigation: Between April 2018 and January 2019, roughly 19 patients with stage I NSCLC were enrolled in Nanjing, China. On tumor histology, approximately 12 patients had adenocarcinoma and about seven had squamous cell carcinoma. A total of around 40 blood samples from about 19 patients were sequenced, with one sample obtained before and one obtained after SBRT for each patient. The study profiled peripheral blood TCR beta repertoires from stage I NSCLC patients before and after stereotactic body radiotherapy and related them to distant failure. Newly diagnosed primary stage I lung tumors occurred in around 13 patients, and oligometastatic NSCLC after surgical resection of the primary tumor occurred in about 5. Concurrent therapy was not administered to any patient alongside SBRT. About 20% of the 19 patients developed distant metastases after SBRT, at a median of roughly seven months; the other 15 showed no significant progression. Image-guided IMRT or VMAT was used to deliver SBRT in 3 to 5 fractions at a biologically effective dose of at least 100 Gy. Every patient was regarded as medically inoperable, because of comorbidities in over 10 cases and refusal of surgery in 7 cases. The cohort was made up of some 12 men and more than 5 women, with a median age of around 78 years and an age range of 53 to 84 years.

This clonotype has only one observation. Its antigen is unknown. Germline is not matched at one junction end, which may reflect a read error. Overall results and qualifications from the work: Differences in TRBV and TRBJ usage frequencies by metastasis status were reportedly observed in two V genes at baseline and in roughly ten V and two J genes after SBRT. Limitations of the study included a small cohort and short follow-up, and the study findings need independent validation. Post-SBRT Shannon entropy and its change from baseline were lower in patients who developed distant metastases; baseline Shannon entropy was not associated with metastases. After SBRT, the number of unique TCR clones decreased (median about 10,000 before versus 6,500 to 7,000 after; Wilcoxon paired P=0.011). No determination of tumor specificity was made for expanded TCR clones. None of the reported P values were adjusted for multiple comparisons.

All patients had node-negative disease on CT and PET/CT, and none had a history of other malignancies or prior chemotherapy or radiotherapy. At each of the two time points, six milliliters of peripheral venous blood were collected into EDTA tubes. PBMCs were isolated by Ficoll-Paque Plus density-gradient centrifugation. Immediately after collection, samples were stored at -80 degrees C until analysis. CDR1 and CDR2 were assigned from the germline V gene as MNHNS and SASEGT. The CDR3 runs 13 residues from the cysteine to the phenylalanine. The read is trimmed to its CDR3 DNA, 39 bases read in frame from base 1. Two rounds of multiplex PCR were used to amplify the TCR beta CDR3 region from genomic DNA. The first PCR round used primers specific to each TRBV and TRBJ gene, and the primer sequences were filed in Chinese patent CN105087789A. The second PCR round used universal primers. The Roche High Pure PCR Template Preparation Kit was used to extract genomic DNA from frozen PBMCs. The libraries underwent paired-end sequencing with 151 bp reads on an Illumina HiSeq 3000. The original pipeline was this. CutAdapt was used to discard raw reads that did not contain the multiplex PCR primer sequences. PEAR was used to merge high-quality paired reads into contigs. TRB V, D and J gene segments were assigned to each contig with MiXCR by alignment to reference sequences. To remove sequencing errors, CDR3 sequences were clustered according to base quality and sequence similarity. Diversity was calculated as Shannon entropy divided by the natural log of the number of productive TCR sequences. To get clonality, Shannon entropy was divided by the natural log of the number of unique clonotypes, and that result was subtracted from one. Using the Youden index from ROC curves, the researchers picked the repertoire-metric cut-offs for progression-free survival, and all analyses were carried out in R 3.5.3. TCRdb took the public reads, trimmed them with fastp at Q25, ran MiXCR for clone calling and kept in-frame beta chains. Each entry merges the rows of one CDR3 protein and shows their most common DNA and genes. The V and J calls shown here were made by TCRdb, not taken from the authors' results. Within this sample are 15,000 to 20,000 distinct CDR3 sequences, with around 47% of them counted one time only. Roughly two fifths of the sample lies in the top ten.

The sequences come from PBMCs, collected before or after stereotactic body radiation therapy (not recorded which). The sequence is built from TRBV6-1 and TRBJ2-7; a tentative D call is TRBD1 (5 bases match). The receptor comes from a donor aged 50 or older with non-small cell lung cancer. Read as DNA, the sequence is TGTGCCAGCAGCAGGGCAGGGTCCTCCGAGCAGTACTTC. It specifies CASSRAGSSEQYF.